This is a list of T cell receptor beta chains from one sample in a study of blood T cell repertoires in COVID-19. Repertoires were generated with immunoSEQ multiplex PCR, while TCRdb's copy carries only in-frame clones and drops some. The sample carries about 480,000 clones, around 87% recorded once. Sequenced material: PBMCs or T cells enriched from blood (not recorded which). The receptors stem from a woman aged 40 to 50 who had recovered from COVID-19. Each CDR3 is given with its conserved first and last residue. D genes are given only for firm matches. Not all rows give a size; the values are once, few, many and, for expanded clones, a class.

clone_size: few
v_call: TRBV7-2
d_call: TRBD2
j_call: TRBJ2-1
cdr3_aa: CASSLELAGYNEQFF
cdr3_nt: TGTGCCAGCAGCTTAGAACTAGCGGGATACAATGAGCAGTTCTTC

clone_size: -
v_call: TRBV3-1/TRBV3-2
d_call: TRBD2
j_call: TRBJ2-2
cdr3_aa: CASIPGLAGKRGTGELFF
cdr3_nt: TGTGCCAGCATCCCGGGACTAGCGGGAAAGAGAGGCACCGGGGAGCTGTTTTTT

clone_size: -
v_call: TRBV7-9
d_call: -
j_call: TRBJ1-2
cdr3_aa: CASSQLFGGLGNYGYTF
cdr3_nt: TGTGCCAGCAGCCAGTTATTCGGGGGTTTGGGAAACTATGGCTACACCTTC

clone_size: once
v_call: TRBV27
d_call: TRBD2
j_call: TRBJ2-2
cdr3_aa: CASSIRTSGSLGGTGELFF
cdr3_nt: TGTGCCAGCAGCATTCGGACTAGCGGGAGCCTAGGTGGCACCGGGGAGCTGTTTTTT

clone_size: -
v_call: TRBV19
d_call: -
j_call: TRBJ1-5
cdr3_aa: CASSILERGNQPQHF
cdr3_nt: TGTGCCAGTAGTATATTGGAGAGGGGGAATCAGCCCCAGCATTTT

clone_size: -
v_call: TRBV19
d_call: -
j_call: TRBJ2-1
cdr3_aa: CASHDSYNEQFF
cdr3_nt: TGTGCCAGCCATGACTCTTACAATGAGCAGTTCTTC

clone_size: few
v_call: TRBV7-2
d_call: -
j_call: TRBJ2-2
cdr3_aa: CASSFTNTGELFF
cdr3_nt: TGTGCCAGCAGCTTTACGAACACCGGGGAGCTGTTTTTT

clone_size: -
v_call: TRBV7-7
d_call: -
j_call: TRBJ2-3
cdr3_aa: CASSFLFTDTQYF
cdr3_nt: TGTGCCAGCAGCTTCCTATTCACAGATACGCAGTATTTT

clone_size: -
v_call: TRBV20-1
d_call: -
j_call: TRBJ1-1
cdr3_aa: CSASRGQGIPSNTEAFF
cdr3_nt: TGCAGTGCTAGTAGAGGACAAGGGATCCCTTCGAACACTGAAGCTTTCTTT

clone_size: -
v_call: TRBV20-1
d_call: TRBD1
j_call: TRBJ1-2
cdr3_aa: CSANSGTVNF
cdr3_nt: TGCAGTGCTAATTCCGGGACAGTAAACTTC

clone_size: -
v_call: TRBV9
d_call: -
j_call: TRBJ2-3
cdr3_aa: CASSVRGERGDTQYF
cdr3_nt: TGTGCCAGCAGCGTCCGCGGGGAACGGGGAGATACGCAGTATTTT

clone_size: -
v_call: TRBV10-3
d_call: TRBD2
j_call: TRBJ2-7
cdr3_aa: CAISRGLAGGYGSEQYF
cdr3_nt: TGTGCCATCAGCCGGGGACTAGCGGGAGGATATGGCTCCGAGCAGTACTTC

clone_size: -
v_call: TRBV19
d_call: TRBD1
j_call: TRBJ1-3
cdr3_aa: CASSTRQGETGNTIYF
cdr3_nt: TGTGCCAGTAGTACCCGACAGGGGGAAACTGGAAACACCATATATTTT

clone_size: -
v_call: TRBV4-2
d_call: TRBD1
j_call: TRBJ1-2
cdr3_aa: CASSQPQGANYGYTF
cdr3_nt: TGTGCCAGCAGCCAACCACAGGGGGCCAACTATGGCTACACCTTC

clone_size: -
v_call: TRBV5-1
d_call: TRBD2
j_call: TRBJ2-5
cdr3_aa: CASSQGLAGAVGYGETQYF
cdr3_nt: TGCGCCAGCAGCCAGGGACTAGCGGGAGCGGTGGGATATGGAGAGACCCAGTACTTC

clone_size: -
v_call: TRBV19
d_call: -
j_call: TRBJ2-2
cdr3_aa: CASSSKHGTGELFF
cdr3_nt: TGTGCCAGCTCATCTAAGCACGGCACCGGGGAGCTGTTTTTT

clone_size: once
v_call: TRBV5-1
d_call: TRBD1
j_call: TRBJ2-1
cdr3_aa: CASLDRGGNNEQFF
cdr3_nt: TGCGCCAGCCTCGACAGGGGAGGTAACAATGAGCAGTTCTTC

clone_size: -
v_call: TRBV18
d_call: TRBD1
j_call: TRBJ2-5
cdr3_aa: CASSRDSQETQYF
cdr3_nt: TGTGCCAGCTCACGGGACAGCCAAGAGACCCAGTACTTC

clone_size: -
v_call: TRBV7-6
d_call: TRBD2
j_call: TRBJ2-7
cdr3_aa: CASSLTGTSRIGSYEQYF
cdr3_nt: TGTGCCAGCAGCCTCACCGGGACTAGCCGGATAGGCTCCTACGAGCAGTACTTC

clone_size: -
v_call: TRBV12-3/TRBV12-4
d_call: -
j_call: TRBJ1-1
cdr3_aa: CASIKRGRAEAFF
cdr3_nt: TGTGCCAGCATTAAAAGGGGGAGGGCTGAAGCTTTCTTT

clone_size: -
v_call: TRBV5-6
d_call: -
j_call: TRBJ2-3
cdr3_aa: CASRAKGADTQYF
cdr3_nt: TGTGCCAGCAGGGCGAAAGGGGCAGATACGCAGTATTTT

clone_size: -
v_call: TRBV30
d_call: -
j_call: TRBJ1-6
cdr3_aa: CAWSAGGANNSPLHF
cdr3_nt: TGTGCCTGGAGTGCCGGGGGAGCGAATAATTCACCCCTCCACTTT

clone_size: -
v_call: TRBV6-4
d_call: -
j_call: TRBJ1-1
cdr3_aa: CASSSTGNTEAFF
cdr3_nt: TGTGCCAGCAGTTCTACAGGTAACACTGAAGCTTTCTTT

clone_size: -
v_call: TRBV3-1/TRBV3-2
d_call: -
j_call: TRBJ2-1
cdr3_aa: CASSQGSGGPIHIGLGQFF
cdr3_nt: TGTGCCAGCAGCCAGGGAAGCGGCGGGCCTATTCACATCGGGCTTGGGCAGTTCTTC

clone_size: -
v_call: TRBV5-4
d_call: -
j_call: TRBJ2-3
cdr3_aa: CASSPDPTSRSTDTQYF
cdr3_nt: TGTGCCAGCAGCCCGGACCCCACTAGCAGGAGCACAGATACGCAGTATTTT

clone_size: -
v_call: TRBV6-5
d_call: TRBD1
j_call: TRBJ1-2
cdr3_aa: CASSYLSGTGWNGYTF
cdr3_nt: TGTGCCAGCAGTTACCTTTCCGGGACAGGATGGAATGGCTACACCTTC

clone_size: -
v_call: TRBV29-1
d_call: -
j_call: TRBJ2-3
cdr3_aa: CSVRPIAPLPTDTQYF
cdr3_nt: TGCAGCGTGCGTCCGATAGCTCCTCTACCCACAGATACGCAGTATTTT

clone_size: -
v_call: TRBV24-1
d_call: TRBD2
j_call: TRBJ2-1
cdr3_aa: CATNSGRTNEQFF
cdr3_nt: TGTGCCACCAATAGCGGGAGAACCAATGAGCAGTTCTTC

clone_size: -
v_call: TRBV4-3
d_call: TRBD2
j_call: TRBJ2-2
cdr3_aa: CASSLSGFPTGELFF
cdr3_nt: TGCGCCAGCAGTCTTAGCGGGTTCCCCACCGGGGAGCTGTTTTTT

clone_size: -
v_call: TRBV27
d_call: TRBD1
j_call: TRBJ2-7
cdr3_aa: CASTLHRGLNEQYF
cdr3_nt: TGTGCCAGCACCCTTCACAGGGGCTTGAACGAGCAGTACTTC

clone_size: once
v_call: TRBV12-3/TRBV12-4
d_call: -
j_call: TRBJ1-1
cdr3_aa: CASSLGAEAFF
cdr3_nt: TGTGCCAGCAGTTTGGGAGCTGAAGCTTTCTTT

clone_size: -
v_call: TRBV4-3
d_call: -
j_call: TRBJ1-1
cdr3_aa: CASSQDEPRDFGTEAFF
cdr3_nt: TGCGCCAGCAGCCAAGATGAACCCAGGGATTTTGGCACTGAAGCTTTCTTT

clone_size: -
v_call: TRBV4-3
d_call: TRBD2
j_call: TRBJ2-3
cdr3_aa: CASSQGGGSSDTQYF
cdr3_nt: TGCGCCAGCAGCCAAGGGGGGGGTTCATCAGATACGCAGTATTTT

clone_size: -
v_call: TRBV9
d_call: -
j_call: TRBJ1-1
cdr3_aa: CASSTGGATMYTEAFF
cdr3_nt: TGTGCCAGCAGCACTGGGGGGGCGACTATGTACACTGAAGCTTTCTTT

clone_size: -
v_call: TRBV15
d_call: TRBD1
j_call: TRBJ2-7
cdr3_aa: CATSREGQGSYEQYF
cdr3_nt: TGTGCCACCAGCAGAGAGGGACAGGGTTCCTACGAGCAGTACTTC

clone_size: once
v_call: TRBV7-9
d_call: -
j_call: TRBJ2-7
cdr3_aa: CASARTGGSYEQYF
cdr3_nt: TGTGCCAGCGCCCGGACAGGAGGGTCCTACGAGCAGTACTTC

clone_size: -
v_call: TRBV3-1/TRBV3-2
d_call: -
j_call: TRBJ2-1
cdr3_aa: CASSQVSLADNEQFF
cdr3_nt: TGTGCCAGCAGCCAAGTCTCGCTAGCCGACAATGAGCAGTTCTTC

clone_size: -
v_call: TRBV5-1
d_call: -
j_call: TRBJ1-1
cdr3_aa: CASSLAGRLNTEAFF
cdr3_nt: TGCGCCAGCAGCTTGGCAGGCAGATTGAACACTGAAGCTTTCTTT

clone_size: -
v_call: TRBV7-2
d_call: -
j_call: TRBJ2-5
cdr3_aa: CASSFNRAETQYF
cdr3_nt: TGTGCCAGCAGCTTTAACAGGGCAGAGACCCAGTACTTC

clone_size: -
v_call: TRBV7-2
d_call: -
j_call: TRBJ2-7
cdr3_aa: CASSLDGRGSYEQYF
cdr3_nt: TGTGCCAGCAGCTTAGACGGGCGGGGTTCCTACGAGCAGTACTTC

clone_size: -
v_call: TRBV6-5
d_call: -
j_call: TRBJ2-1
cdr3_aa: CASSYTGQSYNEQFF
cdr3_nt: TGTGCCAGCAGCTACACCGGACAGAGCTACAATGAGCAGTTCTTC

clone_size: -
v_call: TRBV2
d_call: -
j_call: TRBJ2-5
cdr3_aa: CASSQTSWETQYF
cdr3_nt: TGTGCCAGCAGCCAAACTAGCTGGGAGACCCAGTACTTC

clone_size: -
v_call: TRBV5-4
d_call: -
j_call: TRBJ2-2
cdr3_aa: CASSVDTGELFF
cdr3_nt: TGTGCCAGCAGCGTCGACACCGGGGAGCTGTTTTTT

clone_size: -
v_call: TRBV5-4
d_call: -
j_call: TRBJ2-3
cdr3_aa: CASSPQFQYADTQYF
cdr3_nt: TGTGCCAGCAGCCCTCAGTTTCAGTACGCAGATACGCAGTATTTT

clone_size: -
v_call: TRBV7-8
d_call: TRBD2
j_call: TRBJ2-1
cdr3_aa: CASSLGLAGGTTYNEQFF
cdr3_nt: TGTGCCAGCAGCTTAGGTCTAGCGGGAGGAACAACCTACAATGAGCAGTTCTTC

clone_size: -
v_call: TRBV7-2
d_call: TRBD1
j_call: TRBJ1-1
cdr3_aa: CASSLLGQGNTEAFF
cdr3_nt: TGTGCCAGCAGCTTACTCGGACAGGGGAACACTGAAGCTTTCTTT

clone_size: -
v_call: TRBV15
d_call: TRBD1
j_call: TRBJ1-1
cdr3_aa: CATSEGALGWTEAFF
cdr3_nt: TGTGCCACCAGTGAGGGGGCGCTTGGGTGGACTGAAGCTTTCTTT